These 32 T cell receptor beta chains were all obtained from the same sample, sequenced in a study of T cells in localized non-small cell lung cancer. Only in-frame clones appear in the TCRdb table, and some are missing; sequencing was by immunoSEQ multiplex PCR. The repertoire holds tens of thousands of clones, with roughly 89% as singletons. The specimen comprised peripheral blood mononuclear cells, sampled before any cancer treatment. The receptor set was obtained from a male donor aged 60 or over with stage II lung adenocarcinoma.

The gene calls are TRBV7-8 and TRBJ1-2; D is possibly TRBD1 (5 bases). The ends were cut back, 1 base at V and 7 bases at J, with 10 bases in the middle. CDR3 size: 13 residues. Per the germline V gene, CDR1 is SGHVS and CDR2 is FQNEAQ. The CDR3 region has the DNA TGTGCCAGCAGCTTAGTGGGGGAAACTGGCTACACCTTC. It is translated as CASSLVGETGYTF. The whole variable domain, filled in from reference TRBV7-8 and TRBJ1-2, reads GAGVSQSPRYKVAKRGQDVALRCDPISGHVSLFWYQQALGQGPEFLTYFQNEAQLDKSGLPSDRFFAERPEGSVSTLKIQRTQQEDSAVYLCASSLVGETGYTFGSGTRLTVV.

The chain has TRBV28 and TRBJ1-5; TRBD1 might be the D (5 bases). V was cut by 7 bases and J by 9 bases, with 22 bases left in between. Germline V gives CDR1 MDHEN, CDR2 SYDVKM. The CDR3 totals 15 residues. DNA for the CDR3: TGTGCCAGCACCCCATCCGACAGCTCAATCCGGCCCCAGCATTTT. As protein: CASTPSDSSIRPQHF.

The rearrangement links TRBV5-1 to TRBJ1-4, with 8 bases matching TRBD1. This CDR3 has 15 amino acids. Germline V gene data show CDR1 as SGHRS and CDR2 as YFSETQ. Trimming at V came to 3 bases and at J to 5 bases, leaving 6 bases not matched to a gene. The CDR3 nucleotides read TGCGCCAGCAGCTCGACAGGGGAGAGGAATGAAAAACTGTTTTTT. This codes for CASSSTGERNEKLFF.

The chain links TRBV5-1 to TRBJ2-3, with D unresolved. Trimming removed 0 bases at V and 10 bases at J, with 15 bases between. Germline CDR1 and CDR2: SGHRS and YFSETQ. The CDR3 consists of 14 residues. Here the CDR3 reads CASSLDNGSRSQYF. The CDR3 nucleotides read TGCGCCAGCAGCTTGGACAACGGAAGCCGCTCGCAGTATTTT.

The V call is TRBV6-5, the J call TRBJ1-4; the D is unclear. This CDR3 has 15 amino acids. V gave up 4 bases and J gave up 4 bases, with 13 bases separating them. Germline CDR1 reads MNHEY; CDR2 reads SVGAGI. The CDR3: CASSSAAEDNEKLFF. DNA for the CDR3: TGTGCCAGCAGTTCGGCAGCCGAAGATAATGAAAAACTGTTTTTT.

The chain couples TRBV7-3 to TRBJ2-1; 7 positions agree with TRBD2. The germline V gene encodes CDR1 SGHTA and CDR2 FQGTGA. The CDR3 totals 15 residues. Trimming cost V 2 bases and J 6 bases; bases outside gene matches: 7. The CDR3 spells CASSLLAGVGNEQFF. DNA for the CDR3: TGTGCCAGCAGCTTACTGGCGGGAGTAGGCAATGAGCAGTTCTTC.

The J gene is TRBJ1-2, the V gene TRBV6-1; 7 positions match TRBD1. The trim removed 6 bases at V and 6 bases at J, leaving 7 bases unmatched. Looked up from germline, CDR1 is MNHNS and CDR2 is SASEGT. The CDR3 spans 13 residues. CDR3 region: CASSQQGGNGYTF. The CDR3, as DNA: TGTGCCAGCAGCCAGCAGGGGGGGAATGGCTACACCTTC.

The genes are TRBV29-1 and TRBJ2-7; the D is unclear. Per the germline V gene, CDR1 is SQVTM and CDR2 is ANQGSEA. This CDR3 is 10 amino acids long. Trimming left V 5 bases short and J 11 bases short, with 13 bases between. The DNA of the CDR3 is TGCAGCGTTAAAACCGACCTAGAGTACTTC. Amino acid sequence: CSVKTDLEYF.

The chain is built from TRBV5-6 and TRBJ1-1; weak D call: TRBD1 (6 bases). In germline, CDR1 is SGHDT, CDR2 YYEEEE. This CDR3 has 12 amino acids. V gave up 4 bases and J gave up 6 bases, with 10 bases separating them. CDR3 coding DNA: TGTGCCAGCAGCCGACAGGCGCCTGAAGCTTTCTTT. This codes for CASSRQAPEAFF.

The V call is TRBV28, the J call TRBJ1-2; TRBD1 matches 12 bases. Unmatched junction bases numbered 4, after V lost 4 bases and J lost 7 bases. There are 14 residues in the CDR3. From germline, CDR1 is MDHEN and CDR2 SYDVKM. The DNA for the CDR3 is TGTGCCAGCAGTTCGGGACAGGGGGCGAGTGGCTACACCTTC. Protein product: CASSSGQGASGYTF.

V is TRBV15 and J is TRBJ1-2; D unclear. Trimming shortened V by 0 bases and J by 6 bases, and 8 bases separated the two germline ends. This CDR3 contains 13 residues. Germline V CDR1 and CDR2: LNHNV, YYDKDF (reference sequence). The CDR3 loop reads CATSRDRHDGYTF. The CDR3 nucleotides read TGTGCCACCAGCAGAGACAGACACGATGGCTACACCTTC. Filled out from reference TRBV15 and TRBJ1-2, the complete variable domain reads DAMVIQNPRYQVTQFGKPVTLSCSQTLNHNVMYWYQQKSSQAPKLLFHYYDKDFNNEADTPDNFQSRRPNTSFCFLDIRSPGLGDTAMYLCATSRDRHDGYTFGSGTRLTVV.

The gene calls are TRBV30 and TRBJ2-7; D perhaps matches TRBD1 (6 bases). Trimming cost V 1 base and J 2 bases, with 18 bases left between them. Germline CDR1 GTSNPN, CDR2 SVGIG (reference sequence). The CDR3 loop spans 16 amino acids. The CDR3 reads CAWSAGWGPQTYEQYF. The DNA of the CDR3 is TGTGCCTGGAGTGCCGGCTGGGGGCCCCAGACCTACGAGCAGTACTTC.

The chain joins TRBV2 to TRBJ1-5, with D possibly matching TRBD1 (5 bases). Trimming shortened V by 3 bases and J by 5 bases, and 8 bases separated the two germline ends. This CDR3 spans 13 amino acids. Germline assignment: CDR1 SNHLY and CDR2 FYNNEI. The CDR3 loop is CASSEGGDQPQHF. The CDR3 region has the DNA TGTGCCAGCAGTGAGGGAGGGGATCAGCCCCAGCATTTT.

The rearrangement uses TRBV2 and TRBJ2-7; 7 bases are a match to TRBD2. V dropped 4 bases and J dropped 0; count of bases not matched to a gene: 12. There are 17 residues in the CDR3. Germline-derived CDR1 and CDR2 are SNHLY and FYNNEI. The DNA of the CDR3 is TGTGCCAGCAGTGCTCTTGTCGGGCTAGCGGACTCCTACGAGCAGTACTTC. As protein: CASSALVGLADSYEQYF.

V usage is TRBV5-1 and J usage is TRBJ1-1, with D possibly being TRBD1 (5 bases). The CDR3 has 13 amino acids. Germline-derived CDR1 and CDR2 are SGHRS and YFSETQ. V lost 2 bases and J 2 bases, leaving 7 bases between the germline ends. This CDR3 is CASSLQDNTEAFF. CDR3 in DNA: TGCGCCAGCAGCTTACAGGATAACACTGAAGCTTTCTTT.

The chain combines TRBV7-2 with TRBJ2-2; unclear D gene. Germline loops: CDR1 SGHTA, CDR2 FQGNSA. This CDR3 region has 12 residues. V was pared by 1 base and J by 7 bases, with 4 bases between. CDR3 sequence reads: CASSLEIGELFF. The CDR3 coding sequence is TGTGCCAGCAGCTTAGAGATCGGGGAGCTGTTTTTT.

The chain combines TRBV15 with TRBJ2-1, with 8 bases aligning to TRBD1. Germline assignment: CDR1 LNHNV and CDR2 YYDKDF (reference sequence). The CDR3 consists of 20 residues. Trimming cost V 0 bases and J 0 bases; bases outside gene matches: 13. In nucleotides, the CDR3 is TGTGCCACCAGCAGAGATACGGCAGGGGGCCGCCTGAGCTCCTACAATGAGCAGTTCTTC. This sequence encodes CATSRDTAGGRLSSYNEQFF. The variable domain in full, with the rest retrieved from reference TRBV15 and TRBJ2-1, is DAMVIQNPRYQVTQFGKPVTLSCSQTLNHNVMYWYQQKSSQAPKLLFHYYDKDFNNEADTPDNFQSRRPNTSFCFLDIRSPGLGDTAMYLCATSRDTAGGRLSSYNEQFFGPGTRLTVL.

The V gene is TRBV2, the J gene TRBJ1-2, with 7 nucleotides matching TRBD1. The CDR3 loop spans 14 amino acids. CDR1 is SNHLY, CDR2 FYNNEI, per germline. The V gene end was trimmed by 3 bases and the J gene end by 8 bases; junction bases not matched to a gene: 9. The CDR3 spells CASSDLRDSRGYTF. Written as DNA, the CDR3 is TGTGCCAGCAGTGACCTCCGGGACAGCCGGGGCTACACCTTC. The full variable domain, in which reference TRBV2 and TRBJ1-2 provide the parts outside the CDR3, is EPEVTQTPSHQVTQMGQEVILRCVPISNHLYFYWYRQILGQKVEFLVSFYNNEISEKSEIFDDQFSVERPDGSNFTLKIRSTKLEDSAMYFCASSDLRDSRGYTFGSGTRLTVV.

The V call is TRBV5-5, the J call TRBJ2-7; a possible D gene is TRBD2 (5 bases). This CDR3 contains 14 residues. V lost 4 bases to trimming and J lost 6 bases, with 17 bases between them. The germline CDR1 and CDR2 sequences are SGHKS and YYEKEE (reference sequence). The CDR3 DNA reads as TGTGCCAGCAGCGACCTCACGGGGAGCAGCGAGCAGTACTTC. As protein: CASSDLTGSSEQYF.

This clone came up a few times. Other DNA sequences in the sample encode the same CDR3. The chain joins TRBV5-6 to TRBJ1-2; D is uncertain. Germline assignment: CDR1 SGHDT and CDR2 YYEEEE. There are 12 residues in the CDR3. V shed 4 bases and J shed 4 bases, with 8 bases lying between them. CDR3 in amino acids: CASSLPGYGYTF. The CDR3 nucleotides read TGTGCCAGCAGCCTCCCGGGCTATGGCTACACCTTC.

The chain links TRBV30 to TRBJ2-1; D is undetermined. Germline V gene sequence: CDR1 GTSNPN, CDR2 SVGIG (reference sequence). This CDR3 has 12 residues. V shed 2 bases and J shed 4 bases, with 6 bases lying between them. The CDR3 DNA sequence: TGTGCCTGGAGTCCCCGTTACAATGAGCAGTTCTTC. Its protein product is CAWSPRYNEQFF.

This clone has just one count. The V and J genes are TRBV14 and TRBJ1-3; perhaps TRBD1 as D (5 bases). Germline V lookup: CDR1 SGHDN, CDR2 FVKESK. V was clipped by 0 bases and J by 9 bases, with 15 bases between them. The CDR3 has 15 amino acids. Here the CDR3 reads CASSQDLWGRPTIYF. In DNA, the CDR3 is TGTGCCAGCAGCCAAGATCTCTGGGGCAGACCCACCATATATTTT.

This chain uses TRBV30 with TRBJ2-1; 9 nucleotides line up with TRBD1. The V gene end was trimmed by 1 base and the J gene end by 2 bases; junction bases not matched to a gene: 0. Germline assignment: CDR1 GTSNPN and CDR2 SVGIG (reference sequence). The CDR3 runs to 14 residues. The CDR3 sequence is CAWSGTGAYNEQFF. The CDR3, as DNA: TGTGCCTGGAGTGGGACAGGGGCCTACAATGAGCAGTTCTTC.

V and J are TRBV6-5 and TRBJ1-1; D is unresolved. The V end lost 6 bases, the J end lost 1 base, and 6 bases lay between the germline ends. CDR1 is MNHEY, CDR2 SVGAGI, per germline. This CDR3 has 12 residues. The CDR3 spells CASSRQNTEAFF. DNA of the CDR3: TGTGCCAGCAGCAGACAGAACACTGAAGCTTTCTTT.

The gene calls are TRBV7-6 and TRBJ2-7; 9 nucleotides match TRBD1. The CDR3 length is 16 residues. CDR1 and CDR2 (germline): SGHVS, FNYEAQ. V lost 5 bases to trimming and J lost 4 bases; unmatched junction nucleotides: 12. Here the CDR3 DNA reads TGTGCCAGCAGCCGACAAGCCGGGACAGGGAGGTACGAGCAGTACTTC. Translated, it gives CASSRQAGTGRYEQYF.

CDR3 coding DNA: TGTGCCAGCAGCTTAGACCGGGACAGGGGGCGCCCCATGTACTTC. Encoded protein: CASSLDRDRGRPMYF. J is TRBJ2-7 and V is TRBV7-2, with 12 positions matching TRBD1. Germline V gene lookup returns CDR1 SGHTA and CDR2 FQGNSA. V shed 1 base and J 12 bases; nucleotides not matched to a gene: 10. The CDR3 has 15 amino acids.

The V and J genes are TRBV7-2 and TRBJ1-2; tentatively, D is TRBD1 (6 bases). The CDR3 sequence is 14 residues long. Germline loops: CDR1 SGHTA, CDR2 FQGNSA. V dropped 1 base and J dropped 3 bases, with 9 bases sitting between them. DNA of the CDR3: TGTGCCAGCAGCTTAGGCCCAGGGGACTATGGCTACACCTTC. Translated: CASSLGPGDYGYTF.

This chain uses TRBV5-4 with TRBJ2-6, with 7 bases matching TRBD1. Germline-derived CDR1 and CDR2 are SGHNT and YYREEE (reference sequence). The CDR3 contains 16 residues. The trim removed 3 bases at V and 2 bases at J, leaving 5 bases unmatched. CDR3 sequence reads: CASSYAGTAGANVLTF. The CDR3 bases are TGTGCCAGCAGCTACGCCGGGACAGCTGGGGCCAACGTCCTGACTTTC.

The chain uses TRBV25-1 and TRBJ1-4, with unresolved D. The CDR3 totals 15 residues. V shed 2 bases and J shed 5 bases, with 12 bases lying between them. In germline, CDR1 is MGHDK, CDR2 SYGVNS. The CDR3 DNA reads TGTGCCAGCAGTGAAGGCCTACGGGTAAATGAAAAACTGTTTTTT. It yields the protein CASSEGLRVNEKLFF.

The J gene is TRBJ1-6, the V gene TRBV6-6; D is possibly TRBD1 (5 bases). The CDR3 runs to 16 residues. The V and J ends lost 5 bases and 7 bases respectively, with 18 bases between them. The germline gives CDR1 MNHNY, CDR2 SVGAGI (reference sequence). CDR3 DNA: TGTGCCAGCAGTCCAGGGTTAGACCCTCGGAATTCACCCCTCCACTTT. Its translation: CASSPGLDPRNSPLHF.

This chain connects TRBV4-2 to TRBJ2-1, with 7 bases lining up with TRBD2. The CDR3 extends over 14 amino acids. J gave up 4 bases and V 3 bases, and 3 bases lay outside the gene matches. Germline V CDR1 and CDR2: LGHNA, YNFKEQ. The DNA for the CDR3 is TGTGCCAGCAGCCACGATAGCGGGTACAATGAGCAGTTCTTC. Its translation is CASSHDSGYNEQFF.

The chain uses TRBV27 and TRBJ2-7, with D tentatively TRBD1 or TRBD2 (5 bases each). From germline, CDR1 is MNHEY and CDR2 SMNVEV (reference sequence). The CDR3 extends over 16 amino acids. V was pared by 4 bases and J by 5 bases, with 21 bases between. CDR3 nucleotides: TGTGCCAGCAGTTCAATTCGGACCCTCACGGGGCACGAGCAGTACTTC. Translating it yields CASSSIRTLTGHEQYF.